The source of this T cell receptor (beta chain) is a study of CD8+ T cells in alopecia areata (dated by TCRdb to about 2018). Context from the whole study: The treated patients, all with moderate-to-severe alopecia areata, were enrolled in an open-label pilot trial of oral tofacitinib given at 5 to 10 mg twice daily. In treated patients, disease severity was measured using the SALT score, which gives the percentage of scalp surface area affected. Patients on tofacitinib were biopsied at baseline and after 4 and 24 weeks of treatment, and several of the patients also had a later scalp biopsy. TCRbeta CDR3 regions were amplified by immunoSEQ multiplex PCR using 35 Vbeta forward and 13 Jbeta reverse primers. Patients received tofacitinib for 6 to 18 months and were then followed off drug for 6 months to check for delayed response and recurrence. RNA was obtained with the PAXgene miRNA kit for fixed scalp, the miRNeasy kit for PBMCs, and the RNeasy kit for mouse skin. Scalp clonality was compared across normal scalp (n=4), patchy alopecia areata scalp (n=8), and alopecia totalis/universalis scalp (n=8). To study T cell clonal expansion in alopecia areata, the researchers applied high-throughput TCRbeta sequencing to both the C3H/HeJ mouse model and human patients. In humans, TCRbeta sequencing was performed on scalp tissue and on sorted CD4+ and CD8+ peripheral blood T cells from healthy controls and from patients with patchy or totalis/universalis alopecia areata. The full study reports these points: Scalp clonality and the number of expanded CD8+ clones among the top 100 scalp clones were significantly decreased by tofacitinib. Because the treated cohort was small and had just a single nonresponder, larger studies are needed to establish links between baseline CD8+ expansion and response. Many expanded lesional clones were found to persist in scalp and blood during tofacitinib treatment, and relapse after treatment cessation may be partly explained by this persistence. Shared TCR sequences between patients were less evident than in mice, which may be partly attributable to HLA diversity in the patient population. Scalp TCR repertoire analysis is complicated because resident alphabeta T cells in normal human skin are also sequenced, whereas mouse skin is dominated by gammadelta T cells. Compared with normal scalp, lesional scalp had higher clonality and more expanded CD8+ clones, particularly in alopecia totalis/universalis, a pattern that suggests antigenic drive.

The CDR3 sequence holds 19 residues, the cysteine and phenylalanine included. The sequence is cut down to CDR3 DNA, 57 bases in frame from base 1. The receptor library was made with the immunoSEQ multiplex PCR assay. For TCR sequencing, RNA was extracted from every sample and reverse transcribed into cDNA to serve as template. First-strand cDNA was synthesized using SuperScript III with a 2:1 mix of oligo-dT and random hexamers. Amplification bias was assessed with a synthetic immune receptor repertoire, and residual bias was removed computationally. Turning to the authors' computational methods: Raw reads were preprocessed for error removal, and CDR3 was defined according to IMGT conventions as running from the conserved cysteine to phenylalanine. Clonality was calculated as 1 minus Shannon entropy normalized by log2 of the number of productive unique TCRs. Whether each scalp clone was CD4 or CD8 was inferred by checking scalp TCRbeta sequences against the CD4 and CD8 repertoires from sorted blood. In TCRdb, the immuneACCESS table is reduced to in-frame sequences with V and J assigned. These tables do not hold every clone; where another copy was compared, an unresolved V gene accounts for under half, and the others remain unexplained. V and J calls and clone size are given by that table; D and trimming were obtained from the DNA. The sample table contains 150,000 to 200,000 clones; only one count was recorded for less than 65% of them. Of the sample, over 0.9% falls within the top ten clones.

For this clone: Its antigen is unknown. One base away there is no much larger clone; base qualities are not given.

The time point tag for this specimen amounts to: about 5 months on oral tofacitinib. The meaning of the sample's treatment or condition label: oral pan-JAK inhibitor, 5-10 mg twice daily. Lesional scalp punch biopsies and peripheral blood were obtained from alopecia areata patients. PBMCs were isolated by density centrifugation and stained for CD3, CD4 and CD8, after which CD4+ and CD8+ T cells were sorted on a FACSAria. The clonotype originates from a human donor with alopecia areata. This material consisted of CD4+ T cells sorted from blood, taken at week 24, from a patient treated with tofacitinib. The chain was built from TRBV21-1 and TRBJ2-6; the table's D call of TRBD1 was not tested on the DNA. TRBV21-1 constitutes a pseudogene. The CDR3 protein is CASRRDRETFNSGANVLTF. The DNA sequence is TGTGCCAGCAGAAGGGACAGGGAGACTTTTAACTCTGGGGCCAACGTCCTGACTTTC.